This is a list of T cell receptor beta chains from one sample in a study of T cell repertoires in urothelial bladder cancer. TCRdb's table, derived via immunoSEQ multiplex PCR, lists solely in-frame clones and lacks some. This table holds about 10,000 clones, 58% found once. Sequencing used tumor-infiltrating cells from bladder cancer. The origin of the receptors is a human donor with urothelial carcinoma. Each CDR3 is given with its conserved first and last residue. Each record gives: CDR3 length, V gene, J gene, CDR3 protein.

CDR3 length: 12
V gene: TRBV6-1
J gene: TRBJ1-2
CDR3 protein: CATRQGHYGYTF

CDR3 length: 12
V gene: TRBV10-2
J gene: TRBJ1-1
CDR3 protein: CASSEFYTEAFF

CDR3 length: 16
V gene: TRBV4-1
J gene: TRBJ2-5
CDR3 protein: CASSQDWAGGQETQYF

CDR3 length: 16
V gene: TRBV5-4
J gene: TRBJ2-2
CDR3 protein: CASSLSRGANTGELFF

CDR3 length: 13
V gene: TRBV30
J gene: TRBJ1-2
CDR3 protein: CAWTSRFNYGYTF

CDR3 length: 17
V gene: TRBV7-2
J gene: TRBJ1-5
CDR3 protein: CASSLELGTRFNQPQHF

CDR3 length: 13
V gene: TRBV27
J gene: TRBJ1-1
CDR3 protein: CASSLNPGTEAFF

CDR3 length: 13
V gene: TRBV7-9
J gene: TRBJ1-6
CDR3 protein: CASSAAGGSPLHF

CDR3 length: 16
V gene: TRBV11-2
J gene: TRBJ1-2
CDR3 protein: CASSRPGTGTYYGYTF

CDR3 length: 16
V gene: TRBV4-1
J gene: TRBJ2-2
CDR3 protein: CASSQSPGRSTGELFF

CDR3 length: 11
V gene: TRBV5-1
J gene: TRBJ2-5
CDR3 protein: CASSLEETQYF

CDR3 length: 13
V gene: TRBV15
J gene: TRBJ2-7
CDR3 protein: CATSRGLYYEQYF

CDR3 length: 17
V gene: TRBV18
J gene: TRBJ1-5
CDR3 protein: CASSPGTGMDSIQPQHF

CDR3 length: 13
V gene: TRBV7-2
J gene: TRBJ1-2
CDR3 protein: CASSYSWDRSYNF

CDR3 length: 13
V gene: TRBV2
J gene: TRBJ2-1
CDR3 protein: CASSAQKYNEQFF

CDR3 length: 16
V gene: TRBV10-1
J gene: TRBJ2-3
CDR3 protein: CASSPGLADSTDTQYF

CDR3 length: 11
V gene: TRBV7-9
J gene: TRBJ2-7
CDR3 protein: CASSLGREQYF

CDR3 length: 16
V gene: TRBV5-1
J gene: TRBJ2-3
CDR3 protein: CASSREGVAGPDTQYF

CDR3 length: 14
V gene: TRBV19
J gene: TRBJ1-2
CDR3 protein: CASSIGTDTRGYTF

CDR3 length: 16
V gene: TRBV15
J gene: TRBJ1-4
CDR3 protein: CATSREAPTTNEKLFF

CDR3 length: 15
V gene: TRBV7-2
J gene: TRBJ2-3
CDR3 protein: CASSKLAGGPDTQYF

CDR3 length: 16
V gene: TRBV7-2
J gene: TRBJ1-2
CDR3 protein: CASSLPLRQGNYGYTF

CDR3 length: 14
V gene: TRBV5-1
J gene: TRBJ1-2
CDR3 protein: CASSLDRAQDGYTF

CDR3 length: 15
V gene: TRBV5-6
J gene: TRBJ1-1
CDR3 protein: CASSLGPGRNTEAFF

CDR3 length: 15
V gene: TRBV29-1
J gene: TRBJ2-1
CDR3 protein: CSVVGIPISYNEQFF

CDR3 length: 11
V gene: TRBV7-9
J gene: TRBJ2-7
CDR3 protein: CASSLGDEQYF

CDR3 length: 15
V gene: TRBV9
J gene: TRBJ2-3
CDR3 protein: CASRRGGLGTDTQYF

CDR3 length: 13
V gene: TRBV2
J gene: TRBJ2-7
CDR3 protein: CATRGTSFYEQYF

CDR3 length: 16
V gene: TRBV11-3
J gene: TRBJ2-3
CDR3 protein: CASSLGRGQEADTQYF

CDR3 length: 15
V gene: TRBV9
J gene: TRBJ2-1
CDR3 protein: CASSDGTSGGDEQFF

CDR3 length: 14
V gene: TRBV5-1
J gene: TRBJ2-6
CDR3 protein: CASRGNSGANVLTF

CDR3 length: 15
V gene: TRBV30
J gene: TRBJ1-1
CDR3 protein: CAWNRGYTGITEAFF

CDR3 length: 16
V gene: TRBV15
J gene: TRBJ1-5
CDR3 protein: CATSAPGGRSYQPQHF

CDR3 length: 12
V gene: TRBV5-1
J gene: TRBJ2-1
CDR3 protein: CASSLGEHEQFF

CDR3 length: 17
V gene: TRBV19
J gene: TRBJ1-5
CDR3 protein: CASSNYRGMAPSQPQHF